This T cell receptor (beta chain) is from a study of metastatic and nonmetastatic thyroid tumors (dated by TCRdb to about 2020). About the full investigation: For patients with malignant and with benign thyroid disease, the researchers compared repertoires between peripheral blood samples and tumor or nodule tissue samples.

Library generation was performed with PCR. Instrument on record: Illumina HiSeq 4000. High-throughput sequencing was used to profile the TCR beta-chain CDR3 region of each patient. As for the authors' bioinformatics: CDR3 differences across clinicopathological groups were used to build a classifier for discriminating distant-metastatic papillary thyroid cancer patients. To measure repertoire diversity the researchers used the Shannon index, while the Morisita-Horn index served to gauge how similar the tumor and blood repertoires were. TCRdb reprocessing: public reads trimmed at Q25 with fastp, clones called with MiXCR, in-frame beta chains kept. Here the V and J calls rest on TCRdb's processing, not on the authors' analysis. The sample table holds some 15,000 clones, of which under 30% were seen once. The ten largest clones add up to roughly 7% of the sample. Per the germline V gene, SGHNT is the CDR1 and YENEEA is the CDR2. From the cysteine through the phenylalanine, the CDR3 covers 15 amino acids. Left in the record is the CDR3 DNA by itself, 45 bases read in frame from the first base. Trimming takes 5 bases from V and 10 bases from J, and the germline ends sit 20 bases apart.

What the work shows at the level of the full study, not this receptor alone: In both blood and tumor samples, malignant tumors were reported to have significantly higher TCR beta diversity than benign nodules.

This clone was observed many times. This clone's antigen is unknown. Per-nucleotide qualities are absent, and no much larger clonotype sits a single base away. Before undergoing thyroid surgery, none of the patients had been given any kind of treatment. The study retrospectively analysed patient clinical samples collected from about 2012 to 2018 using T-cell receptor beta sequencing. Sequencing was performed on adjacent normal tissue. The sequence links TRBV11-3 to TRBJ1-4; the D gene cannot be named for sure. This TCR was sampled from a female donor with papillary thyroid cancer or a benign thyroid nodule (not recorded which). Some clones in this sample may be carry-over from other donors' samples. The DNA sequence reads TGTGCCAGCAGCACACCACCGGAACACAAGGGAAAACTGTTTTTT. Protein translation: CASSTPPEHKGKLFF.